This TCR beta chain emerged from a study of tumor and adjacent non-tumor tissue in lung cancer. Germline V gene data show CDR1 as SGHRS and CDR2 as YFSETQ. J lost 8 bases, V lost 6 bases, and 11 bases had no gene match. The CDR3 loop spans 14 amino acids. Three rounds of nested PCR, following a modified ARM-PCR protocol, produced the TCRbeta library. TCRdb used MiXCR to reprocess the multiplex PCR reads, holding one entry per CDR3 protein. The sample holds approximately 68,000 distinct CDR3 sequences; 76% are singletons and the top ten take under 55%. RNA was extracted from bulk tissue without any cell sorting. This non-tumor lung sample came from over 3 cm beyond the tumor edge.

The rearrangement joins TRBV5-1 to TRBJ2-1, with TRBD2 matching over 7 bases. Sample: distant non-tumor lung tissue. The sequence was obtained from a man in his sixties with non-small cell lung cancer. The CDR3 DNA reads as TGCGCCAGCATCCGCCAAAGCGGGACCGATGAGCAGTTCTTC. Its protein is CASIRQSGTDEQFF.